Below, 23 T cell receptor beta chains from the same sample are listed, as sequenced in a study of T cell responses to AZD1222 COVID-19 vaccine. TCRdb keeps only in-frame clones here, not all; method: immunoSEQ multiplex PCR. This sample has 150,000 to 200,000 clones, with about 90% found just once. Specimen: peripheral blood, collected 28 days after the second AZD1222 dose. Receptors originate from an adult who received the AZD1222 COVID-19 vaccine.

This chain uses TRBV2 with TRBJ2-5; 9 nucleotides align to TRBD2. Germline CDR1 reads SNHLY; CDR2 reads FYNNEI. J was trimmed by 5 bases and V by 6 bases; bases with no gene match: 4. The CDR3 has 13 amino acids. The CDR3, as DNA: TGTGCCAGCAGGGCGGGGGGGCCGGAGACCCAGTACTTC. It is translated as CASRAGGPETQYF.

The gene calls are TRBV6-5 and TRBJ2-3, with no clear D. V dropped 3 bases and J dropped 0 bases, with 13 bases sitting between them. Germline loops: CDR1 MNHEY, CDR2 SVGAGI. This CDR3 spans 16 amino acids. As DNA, the CDR3 is TGTGCCAGCAGTTATGTTTCGGGTGGAAGCACAGATACGCAGTATTTT. This codes for CASSYVSGGSTDTQYF.

The chain is built from TRBV2 and TRBJ1-5; D might be TRBD1 (6 bases). The CDR3 is made up of 14 amino acids. Trimming removed 4 bases at V and 2 bases at J, with 9 bases between. CDR1 and CDR2 (germline): SNHLY, FYNNEI. CDR3 protein: CASSAEGGNQPQHF. The CDR3 nucleotides are TGTGCCAGCAGTGCCGAGGGGGGCAATCAGCCCCAGCATTTT.

The chain has TRBV7-2 and TRBJ2-2; 9 bases fit TRBD1. Looked up from germline, CDR1 is SGHTA and CDR2 is FQGNSA. This CDR3 has 16 residues. Trimming cost V 6 bases and J 8 bases; bases outside gene matches: 13. In DNA, the CDR3 is TGTGCCAGCAGGCGACCGGGACAGGGTTTTTCTGGGGAGCTGTTTTTT. Translation gives CASRRPGQGFSGELFF. Drawing the rest from reference TRBV7-2 and TRBJ2-2, the complete variable domain is GAGVSQSPSNKVTEKGKDVELRCDPISGHTALYWYRQSLGQGLEFLIYFQGNSAPDKSGLPSDRFSAERTGGSVSTLTIQRTQQEDSAVYLCASRRPGQGFSGELFFGEGSRLTVL.

The chain carries TRBV3-1 (or the pseudogene TRBV3-2) and TRBJ1-2, with a possible D match to TRBD1 (5 bases). The CDR3 is 15 residues long. Germline V gives CDR1 LGHDT, CDR2 YNNKEL (reference sequence). Trimming pared 4 bases from V and 2 bases from J, leaving 14 bases between. The CDR3 loop is CASSLEGASNYGYTF. The CDR3 DNA sequence: TGTGCCAGCAGCCTGGAAGGGGCCTCCAACTATGGCTACACCTTC.

This chain links TRBV19 with TRBJ2-1; D is unresolved. The V gene's germline CDR1 is LNHDA and CDR2 SQIVND (reference sequence). Trimming removed 6 bases from V and 8 bases from J, with 11 bases in between. This CDR3 comprises 12 residues. The CDR3 sequence: CASRATRDEQFF. CDR3 bases: TGTGCCAGTAGGGCAACACGGGATGAGCAGTTCTTC. Variable domain in full (rest from reference TRBV19 and TRBJ2-1): DGGITQSPKYLFRKEGQNVTLSCEQNLNHDAMYWYRQDPGQGLRLIYYSQIVNDFQKGDIAEGYSVSREKKESFPLTVTSAQKNPTAFYLCASRATRDEQFFGPGTRLTVL.

The chain recombines TRBV19 with TRBJ1-1, with 9 bases identical to TRBD1. This CDR3 comprises 14 residues. With 5 bases clipped from V and 4 bases from J, the junction kept 5 bases outside the gene matches. In germline, CDR1 is LNHDA, CDR2 SQIVND (reference sequence). The CDR3, as DNA: TGTGCCAGTAGTCCCAAACAGGGGGCCACTGAAGCTTTCTTT. Protein product: CASSPKQGATEAFF. The full variable domain, its missing parts supplied by reference TRBV19 and TRBJ1-1, is DGGITQSPKYLFRKEGQNVTLSCEQNLNHDAMYWYRQDPGQGLRLIYYSQIVNDFQKGDIAEGYSVSREKKESFPLTVTSAQKNPTAFYLCASSPKQGATEAFFGQGTRLTVV.

V gene TRBV7-2 combines with J gene TRBJ2-3, with TRBD2 matching over 9 bases. Germline V lookup: CDR1 SGHTA, CDR2 FQGNSA. The ends lost 10 bases at V and 4 bases at J; junction bases unmatched: 9. The CDR3 totals 14 residues. The CDR3 spells CATSLAGQADTQYF. The DNA for the CDR3 is TGTGCCACCTCCCTAGCGGGACAAGCAGATACGCAGTATTTT.

The genes are TRBV3-1 (or the pseudogene TRBV3-2) and TRBJ1-5, with D perhaps TRBD1 (6 bases). Germline-derived CDR1 and CDR2 are LGHDT and YNNKEL (reference sequence). Trimming stripped 4 bases from V and 8 bases from J, with 15 bases between. The CDR3 runs to 14 residues. CDR3 coding DNA: TGTGCCAGCAGCCCCGGAGGGGGATGGGAGCCCCAGCATTTT. Amino acids: CASSPGGGWEPQHF.

This chain joins TRBV4-3 and TRBJ1-2; D call uncertain. Looked up from germline, CDR1 is LGHNA and CDR2 is YSLEER. V was trimmed by 0 bases and J by 5 bases, leaving 16 bases between them. The CDR3 consists of 16 residues. Written as DNA, the CDR3 is TGCGCCAGCAGCCAAGAGCACGGACCCCAGATATATGGCTACACCTTC. Encoded protein: CASSQEHGPQIYGYTF.

The rearrangement joins TRBV19 to TRBJ1-2; 10 nucleotides align to TRBD1. The CDR3 sequence is 12 residues long. With V trimmed by 10 bases and J by 6 bases, 5 bases remained unmatched. The germline V gene has CDR1 LNHDA and CDR2 SQIVND (reference sequence). The CDR3 DNA sequence: TGTGCCATAGCCGGGACAGGGGATGGCTACACCTTC. Translated, it gives CAIAGTGDGYTF.

The V call is TRBV19, the J call TRBJ2-5; D gene uncertain. This CDR3 has 14 amino acids. Per the germline V gene, CDR1 is LNHDA and CDR2 is SQIVND (reference sequence). V lost 8 bases and J 6 bases, leaving 19 bases between the germline ends. The CDR3 loop reads CASEDPGTKKTQYF. The CDR3 DNA sequence: TGTGCCAGTGAAGACCCAGGTACCAAGAAGACCCAGTACTTC.

This clone was counted a few times. DNA of the CDR3: TGTGCCAGCAGCCCCGGGACTAGCTACGAGCAGTACTTC. Its translation: CASSPGTSYEQYF. J is TRBJ2-7 and V is TRBV12-3 or TRBV12-4, with 8 bases lining up with TRBD2. The CDR3 length is 13 residues. V shed 6 bases and J 3 bases; nucleotides not matched to a gene: 4.

This clone was detected a few times. The CDR3 sequence is CASSYAQGGNQPQHF. Written as DNA, the CDR3 is TGTGCCAGCAGTTACGCACAGGGGGGCAATCAGCCCCAGCATTTT. J is TRBJ1-5 and V is TRBV6-5, with TRBD1 matching over 8 bases. CDR1 is MNHEY and CDR2 is SVGAGI in the germline V gene. CDR3 size: 15 residues. J was trimmed by 2 bases and V by 2 bases; bases with no gene match: 2.

The rearrangement links TRBV28 to TRBJ2-7, with TRBD1 matching 11 bases. The CDR3 runs to 15 residues. Unmatched junction bases numbered 6, after V lost 5 bases and J lost 3 bases. CDR1 MDHEN and CDR2 SYDVKM come from the germline V gene. Here the CDR3 reads CASSPGQGVRYEQYF. Here the CDR3 DNA reads TGTGCCAGCAGTCCGGGACAGGGGGTACGCTACGAGCAGTACTTC.

The V call is TRBV7-3, the J call TRBJ1-1; D not resolved. V lost 2 bases and J 4 bases, leaving 8 bases between the germline ends. The germline gives CDR1 SGHTA, CDR2 FQGTGA. The CDR3 length is 13 residues. The CDR3 loop is CASSLHGTTEAFF. For the CDR3, the DNA is TGTGCCAGCAGCTTACACGGCACCACTGAAGCTTTCTTT.

The genes are TRBV28 and TRBJ2-2; 7 nucleotides line up with TRBD2. Germline V gene lookup returns CDR1 MDHEN and CDR2 SYDVKM. The CDR3 length is 17 residues. Unmatched junction bases numbered 11, after V lost 2 bases and J lost 5 bases. Here the CDR3 DNA reads TGTGCCAGCAGTTTAGAACGGGGCGGGAGTGAGACCGGGGAGCTGTTTTTT. It is translated as CASSLERGGSETGELFF.

The chain carries TRBV19 and TRBJ2-1; D is unclear. The germline V gene encodes CDR1 LNHDA and CDR2 SQIVND (reference sequence). V lost 4 bases to trimming and J lost 6 bases, with 4 bases between them. This CDR3 has 11 amino acids. The CDR3 coding sequence is TGTGCCAGTAGTAGGAGCAATGAGCAGTTCTTC. Its protein product is CASSRSNEQFF.

This clone was picked up one time. The chain recombines TRBV18 with TRBJ2-1, with TRBD1 matching 8 bases. Germline assignment: CDR1 KGHSH and CDR2 LQKENI. J was trimmed by 6 bases and V by 6 bases; bases with no gene match: 22. The CDR3 sequence is 19 residues long. CDR3 protein: CASSLPGTGTSLVANEQFF. The CDR3 DNA is TGTGCCAGCTCGCTCCCGGGGACAGGTACGAGCCTTGTCGCCAATGAGCAGTTCTTC. The variable domain in full, with the rest retrieved from reference TRBV18 and TRBJ2-1, is NAGVMQNPRHLVRRRGQEARLRCSPMKGHSHVYWYRQLPEEGLKFMVYLQKENIIDESGMPKERFSAEFPKEGPSILRIQQVVRGDSAAYFCASSLPGTGTSLVANEQFFGPGTRLTVL.

This chain connects TRBV7-2 to TRBJ1-1; D unclear. The V and J ends lost 1 base and 1 base respectively, with 10 bases between them. Germline CDR1 is SGHTA and CDR2 is FQGNSA. The CDR3 covers 15 residues. For the CDR3, the DNA is TGTGCCAGCAGCTTAGAGGGTCAGAAGAACACTGAAGCTTTCTTT. Protein product: CASSLEGQKNTEAFF.

The chain uses TRBV7-9 and TRBJ1-6; weak D call: TRBD1 (5 bases). The CDR3 is made up of 14 amino acids. Trimming took 0 bases from V and 8 from J, leaving 8 bases between them. The V gene's germline CDR1 is SEHNR and CDR2 FQNEAQ (reference sequence). This CDR3 is CASSLAGVHSPLHF. The DNA for the CDR3 is TGTGCCAGCAGCTTAGCAGGGGTCCATTCACCCCTCCACTTT.

The V and J genes are TRBV29-1 and TRBJ1-2, with D unclear. The CDR3 sequence is 11 residues long. With 6 bases removed from V and 0 bases from J, the gap between germline ends came to 5 bases. Looked up from germline, CDR1 is SQVTM and CDR2 is ANQGSEA. The CDR3 DNA reads as TGCAGCGTCCAAGCTAACTATGGCTACACCTTC. Its translation is CSVQANYGYTF.

The chain uses TRBV6-2 or TRBV6-3 and TRBJ2-2; TRBD2 aligns across 7 bases. Germline loops: CDR1 MNHEY, CDR2 SVGEGT. Losses at the gene ends were 4 bases for V and 4 bases for J; bases not matched to a gene: 9. CDR3 length equals 16 residues. CDR3 sequence: CASSSRWGRATGELFF. CDR3 sequence (DNA): TGTGCCAGCAGTTCCCGCTGGGGGAGGGCCACCGGGGAGCTGTTTTTT.